This TCR beta chain was captured by sequencing in a study of human T cells and chemical hapten exposure. Study findings and constraints: Compared to controls, expanded TCRs made significantly more large clusters of similar CDR3s.

TCRdb reprocessed the RACE reads via MiXCR and lists one record per CDR3 protein. The table has around 56,000 distinct CDR3 sequences, roughly 10% seen once. The time point is: pre-sensitization, week 0. Sample treatment: therapeutic diphenylcyclopropenone sensitization with weekly scalp DPC. The sample holds many counts of this clonotype. Its antigen is currently unknown. The material sequenced was whole blood, taken in connection with sensitization to the hapten diphenylcyclopropenone (DPC). This TCR was sampled from a man aged 40-49 years with alopecia areata. Some clones in this sample may be carry-over from other donors' samples.

CDR3 residues: CASSLLAGDTDTQYF. DNA for the CDR3: TGTGCCAGCAGTTTACTAGCGGGAGACACAGATACGCAGTATTTT. The chain recombines TRBV6-5 with TRBJ2-3; 11 bases are shared with TRBD2. V trimming: 4 bases; J trimming: 2 bases; junction bases outside the gene matches: 2. The CDR3 spans 15 residues. Germline V CDR1 and CDR2: MNHEY, SVGAGI.